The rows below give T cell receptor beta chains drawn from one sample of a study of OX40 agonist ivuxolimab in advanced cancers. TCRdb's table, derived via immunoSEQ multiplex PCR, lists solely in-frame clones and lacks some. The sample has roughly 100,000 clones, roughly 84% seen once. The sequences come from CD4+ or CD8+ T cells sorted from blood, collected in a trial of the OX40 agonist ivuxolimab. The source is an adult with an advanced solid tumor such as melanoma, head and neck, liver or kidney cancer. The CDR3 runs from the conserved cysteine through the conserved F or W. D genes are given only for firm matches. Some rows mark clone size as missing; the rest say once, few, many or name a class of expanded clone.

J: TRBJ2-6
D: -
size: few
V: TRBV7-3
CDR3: CASSFNSGGSDVLTF
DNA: TGTGCCAGCAGCTTTAACAGTGGGGGTTCTGACGTCCTGACTTTC

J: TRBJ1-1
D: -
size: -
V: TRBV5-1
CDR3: CASSWGPMNTEAFF
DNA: TGCGCCAGCAGCTGGGGACCAATGAACACTGAAGCTTTCTTT

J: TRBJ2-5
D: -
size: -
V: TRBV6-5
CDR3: CASSDRSARTQYF
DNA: TGTGCCAGCAGTGACAGGTCGGCTCGGACCCAGTACTTC

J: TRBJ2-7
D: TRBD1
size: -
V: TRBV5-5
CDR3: CASTERDRGFYEQYF
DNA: TGTGCCAGCACCGAGCGGGACAGGGGCTTCTACGAGCAGTACTTC

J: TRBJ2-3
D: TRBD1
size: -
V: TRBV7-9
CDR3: CASSAGTGIADTQYF
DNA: TGTGCCAGCAGCGCCGGGACAGGGATAGCGGATACGCAGTATTTT

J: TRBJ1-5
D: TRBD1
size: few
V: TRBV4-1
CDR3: CASSPRVQGAVGNQPQHF
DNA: TGCGCCAGCAGCCCCCGGGTGCAGGGGGCAGTGGGCAATCAGCCCCAGCATTTT

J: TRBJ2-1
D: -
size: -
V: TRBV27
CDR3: CASSSFNEQFF
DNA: TGTGCCAGCAGTTCCTTCAATGAGCAGTTCTTC

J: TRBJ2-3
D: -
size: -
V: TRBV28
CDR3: CASSLYTDTQYF
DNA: TGTGCCAGCAGTTTATACACAGATACGCAGTATTTT

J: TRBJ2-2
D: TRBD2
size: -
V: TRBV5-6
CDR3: CASSNSGGNTGELFF
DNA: TGTGCCAGCAGCAATAGCGGGGGGAACACCGGGGAGCTGTTTTTT

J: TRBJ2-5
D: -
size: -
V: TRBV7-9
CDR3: CASSPTWTQQETQYF
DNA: TGTGCCAGCAGTCCCACCTGGACCCAGCAAGAGACCCAGTACTTC

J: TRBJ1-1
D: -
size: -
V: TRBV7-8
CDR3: CASSFFDRNTEAFF
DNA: TGTGCCAGCAGCTTTTTCGACAGGAACACTGAAGCTTTCTTT

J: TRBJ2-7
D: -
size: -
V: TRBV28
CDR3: CASSLGDYEQYF
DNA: TGTGCCAGCAGTTTGGGCGACTACGAGCAGTACTTC

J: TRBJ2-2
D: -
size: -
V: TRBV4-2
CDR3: CASSFWSRADTGELFF
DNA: TGTGCCAGCAGCTTTTGGAGCAGGGCGGACACCGGGGAGCTGTTTTTT

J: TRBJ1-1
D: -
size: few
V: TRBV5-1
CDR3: CASSWSRGTEAFF
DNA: TGCGCCAGCAGCTGGTCCAGGGGCACTGAAGCTTTCTTT

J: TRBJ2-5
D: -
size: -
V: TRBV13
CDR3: CASSLARGGSETQYF
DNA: TGTGCCAGCAGCTTAGCGAGGGGGGGGTCCGAGACCCAGTACTTC

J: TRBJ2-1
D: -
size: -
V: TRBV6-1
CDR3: CASSEFGGETMIVFF
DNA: TGTGCCAGCAGTGAATTCGGTGGGGAGACAATGATTGTGTTCTTC

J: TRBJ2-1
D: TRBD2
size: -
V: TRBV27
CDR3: CASSFGVLAGVKYNEQFF
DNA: TGTGCCAGCAGTTTCGGGGTACTAGCGGGAGTGAAGTACAATGAGCAGTTCTTC

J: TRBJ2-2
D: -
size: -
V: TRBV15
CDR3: CATSEKGPGELFF
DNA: TGTGCCACCAGCGAGAAAGGGCCCGGGGAGCTGTTTTTT

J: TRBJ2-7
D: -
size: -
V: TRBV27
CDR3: CASSPGAEQYF
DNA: TGTGCCAGCAGCCCGGGTGCCGAGCAGTACTTC

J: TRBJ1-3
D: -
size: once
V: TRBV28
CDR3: CASSEPSDPTGGNTIYF
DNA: TGTGCCAGCAGCGAACCGTCGGACCCTACAGGAGGAAACACCATATATTTT

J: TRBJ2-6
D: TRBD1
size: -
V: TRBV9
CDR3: CASSVSPGQGGAGANVLTF
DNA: TGTGCCAGCAGCGTATCACCGGGACAGGGGGGTGCTGGGGCCAACGTCCTGACTTTC

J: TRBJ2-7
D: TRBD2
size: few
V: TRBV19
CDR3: CASSPSRGGRSYEQYF
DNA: TGTGCCAGTAGTCCCTCCCGGGGGGGGCGCTCCTACGAGCAGTACTTC

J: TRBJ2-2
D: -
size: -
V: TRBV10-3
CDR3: CAISESRTVNTGELFF
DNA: TGTGCCATCAGTGAGTCTAGGACAGTGAACACCGGGGAGCTGTTTTTT

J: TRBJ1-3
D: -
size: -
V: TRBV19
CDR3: CASSNDRLDYSGNTIYF
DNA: TGTGCCAGTAGTAACGACAGGCTTGACTACTCTGGAAACACCATATATTTT

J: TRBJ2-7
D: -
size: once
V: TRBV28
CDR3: CASSLIRYEQYF
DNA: TGTGCCAGCAGTTTAATCCGTTACGAGCAGTACTTC

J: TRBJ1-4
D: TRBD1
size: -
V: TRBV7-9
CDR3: CASSRGGGQWNEKLFF
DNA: TGTGCCAGCAGCCGCGGAGGGGGCCAGTGGAATGAAAAACTGTTTTTT

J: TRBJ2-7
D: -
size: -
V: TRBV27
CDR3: CASSLMSTVGEQYF
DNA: TGTGCCAGCAGTTTAATGTCTACAGTAGGCGAGCAGTACTTC

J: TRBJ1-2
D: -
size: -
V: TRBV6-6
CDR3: CASSYSGSGGYTF
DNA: TGTGCCAGCAGTTACTCGGGCTCCGGAGGCTACACCTTC

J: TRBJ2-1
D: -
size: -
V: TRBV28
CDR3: CASSLTPRTGRWVAGLYEQFF
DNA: TGTGCCAGCAGTTTAACACCAAGGACAGGGAGGTGGGTAGCGGGACTCTATGAGCAGTTCTTC

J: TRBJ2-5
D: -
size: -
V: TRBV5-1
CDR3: CASSLVRGAVQETQYF
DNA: TGCGCCAGCAGCTTGGTACGGGGCGCGGTTCAAGAGACCCAGTACTTC

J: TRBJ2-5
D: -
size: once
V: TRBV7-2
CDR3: CASSLKTEETQYF
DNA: TGTGCCAGCAGCTTAAAGACAGAAGAGACCCAGTACTTC

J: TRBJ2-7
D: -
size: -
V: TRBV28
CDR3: CASSSRMRDPYEQYF
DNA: TGTGCCAGCAGTTCCCGCATGCGAGACCCCTACGAGCAGTACTTC

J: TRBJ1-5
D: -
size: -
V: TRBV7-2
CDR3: CASSLSLNQPQHF
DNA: TGTGCCAGCAGCTTAAGTTTGAATCAGCCCCAGCATTTT

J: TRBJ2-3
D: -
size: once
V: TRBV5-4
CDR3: CASSLALEDTQYF
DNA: TGTGCCAGCAGCTTGGCTCTCGAGGATACGCAGTATTTT

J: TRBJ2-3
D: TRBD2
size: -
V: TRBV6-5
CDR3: CASSYSAGETDTQYF
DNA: TGTGCCAGCAGTTACTCGGCGGGAGAAACAGATACGCAGTATTTT

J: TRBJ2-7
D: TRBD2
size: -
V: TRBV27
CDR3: CASRLADSYEQYF
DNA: TGTGCCAGCCGACTAGCGGACTCCTACGAGCAGTACTTC

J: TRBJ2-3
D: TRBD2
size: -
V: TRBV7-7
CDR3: CASSLAPIAGGVTDTQYF
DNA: TGTGCTAGCAGCTTAGCGCCCATAGCGGGAGGGGTCACAGATACGCAGTATTTT

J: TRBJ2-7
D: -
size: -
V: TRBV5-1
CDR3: CASSFEPGYEQYF
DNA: TGCGCCAGCAGCTTCGAACCGGGCTACGAGCAGTACTTC

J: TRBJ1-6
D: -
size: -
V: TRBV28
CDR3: CASSLDGNYNSPLHF
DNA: TGTGCCAGCAGTTTAGACGGGAACTATAATTCACCCCTCCACTTT

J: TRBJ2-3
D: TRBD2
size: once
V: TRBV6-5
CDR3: CASSQRETFTDTQYF
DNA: TGTGCCAGCAGTCAGCGGGAGACTTTCACAGATACGCAGTATTTT

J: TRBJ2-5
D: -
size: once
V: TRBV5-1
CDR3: CASSLEVEETQYF
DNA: TGCGCCAGCAGCTTGGAAGTCGAAGAGACCCAGTACTTC

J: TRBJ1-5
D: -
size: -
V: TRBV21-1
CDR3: CASSIRVSQPQHF
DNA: TGTGCCAGCAGCATAAGAGTTTCTCAGCCCCAGCATTTT

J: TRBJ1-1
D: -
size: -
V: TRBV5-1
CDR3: CASSLAPGHMNTEAFF
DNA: TGCGCCAGCAGCCTCGCCCCGGGGCACATGAACACTGAAGCTTTCTTT

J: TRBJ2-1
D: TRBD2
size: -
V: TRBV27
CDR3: CASSPLVTSGRLNEQFF
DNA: TGTGCCAGCAGTCCTCTGGTGACTAGCGGGAGGCTCAATGAGCAGTTCTTC

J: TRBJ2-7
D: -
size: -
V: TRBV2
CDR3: CASSELRELNGF
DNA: TGTGCCAGCAGTGAATTACGGGAGCTGAACGGTTTC

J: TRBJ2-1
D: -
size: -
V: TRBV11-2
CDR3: CASSLGRVNEQFF
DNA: TGTGCCAGCAGCTTAGGACGGGTTAATGAGCAGTTCTTC

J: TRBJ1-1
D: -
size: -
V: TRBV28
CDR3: CATEGDTEAFF
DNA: TGTGCCACCGAGGGTGACACTGAAGCTTTCTTT

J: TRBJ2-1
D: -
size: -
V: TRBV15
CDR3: CATTNEQFEQFF
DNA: TGTGCCACCACGAACGAACAATTCGAGCAGTTCTTC

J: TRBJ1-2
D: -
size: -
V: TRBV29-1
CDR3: CSADWSGETYGYTF
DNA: TGCAGCGCTGATTGGTCAGGGGAAACCTATGGCTACACCTTC

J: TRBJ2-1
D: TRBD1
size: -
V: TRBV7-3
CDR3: CASSLSTGGYNEQFF
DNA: TGTGCCAGCAGCTTAAGTACAGGGGGATACAATGAGCAGTTCTTC

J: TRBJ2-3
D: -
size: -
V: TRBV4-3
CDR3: CASSPGVEDTQYF
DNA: TGCGCCAGCAGCCCCGGTGTGGAGGATACGCAGTATTTT

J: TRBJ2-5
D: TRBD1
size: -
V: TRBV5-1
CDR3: CASSPGTGYQETQYF
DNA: TGCGCCAGCAGCCCCGGGACAGGGTACCAAGAGACCCAGTACTTC

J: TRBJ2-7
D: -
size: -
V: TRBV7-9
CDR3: CASSLEGLASTYEQYF
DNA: TGTGCCAGCAGCTTAGAAGGGCTAGCGAGTACCTACGAGCAGTACTTC

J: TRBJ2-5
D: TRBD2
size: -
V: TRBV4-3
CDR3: CASSPWGSGSRETQYF
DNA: TGCGCCAGCAGCCCCTGGGGTAGCGGGAGTCGGGAGACCCAGTACTTC

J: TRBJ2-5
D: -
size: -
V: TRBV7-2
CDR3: CASSLVPQGETQYF
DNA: TGTGCCAGCAGTTTGGTTCCTCAGGGGGAGACCCAGTACTTC